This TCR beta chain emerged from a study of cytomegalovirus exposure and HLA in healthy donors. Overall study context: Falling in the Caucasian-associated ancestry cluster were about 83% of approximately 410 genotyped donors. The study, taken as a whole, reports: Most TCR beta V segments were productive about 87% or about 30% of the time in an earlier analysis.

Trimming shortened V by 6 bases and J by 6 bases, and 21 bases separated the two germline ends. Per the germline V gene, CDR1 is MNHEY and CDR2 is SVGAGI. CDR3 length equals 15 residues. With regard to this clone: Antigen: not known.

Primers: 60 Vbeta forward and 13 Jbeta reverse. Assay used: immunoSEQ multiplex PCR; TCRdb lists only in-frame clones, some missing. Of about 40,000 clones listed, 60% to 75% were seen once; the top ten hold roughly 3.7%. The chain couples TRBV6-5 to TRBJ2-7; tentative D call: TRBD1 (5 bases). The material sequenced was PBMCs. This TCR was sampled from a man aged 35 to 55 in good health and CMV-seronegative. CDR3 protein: CASSQPPPQGREQYF. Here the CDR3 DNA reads TGTGCCAGCAGCCAACCGCCGCCGCAGGGTCGCGAGCAGTACTTC.